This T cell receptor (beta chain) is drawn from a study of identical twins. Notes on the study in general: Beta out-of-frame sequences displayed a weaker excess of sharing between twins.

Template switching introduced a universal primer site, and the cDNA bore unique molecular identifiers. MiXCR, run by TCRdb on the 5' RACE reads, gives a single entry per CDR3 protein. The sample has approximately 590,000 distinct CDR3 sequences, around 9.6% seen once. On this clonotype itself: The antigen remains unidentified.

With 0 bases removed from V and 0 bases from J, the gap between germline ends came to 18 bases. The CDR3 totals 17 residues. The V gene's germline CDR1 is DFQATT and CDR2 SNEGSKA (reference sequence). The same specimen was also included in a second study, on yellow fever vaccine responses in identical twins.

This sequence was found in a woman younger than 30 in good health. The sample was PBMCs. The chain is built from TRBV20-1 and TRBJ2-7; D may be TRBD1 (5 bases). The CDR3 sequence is CSARDFGRQTRSYEQYF. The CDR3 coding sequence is TGCAGTGCTAGAGATTTTGGCAGACAGACCCGCTCCTACGAGCAGTACTTC.